A selection of T cell receptor beta chains follows, all from one sample in a study of blood T cell repertoires in COVID-19. Profiled with immunoSEQ multiplex PCR; TCRdb holds only in-frame clones, not every one. The sample yields tens of thousands of clones, 70% to 90% seen once. The sample consisted of peripheral blood. The receptors stem from a human donor in a cohort sampled during active COVID-19. CDR3s include the opening cysteine and the closing phenylalanine or tryptophan. Part of the rows lack a size; the others show once, few, many or a class for expanded clones.

j_gene: TRBJ1-2
abundance: NA
v_gene: TRBV5-5
CDR3aa: CASSLEQGAGYGYTF

j_gene: TRBJ2-7
abundance: NA
v_gene: TRBV28
CDR3aa: CASSFAGGAFEQYF

j_gene: TRBJ1-6
abundance: once
v_gene: TRBV27
CDR3aa: CASKSVSYNSPLHF

j_gene: TRBJ1-5
abundance: NA
v_gene: TRBV2
CDR3aa: CASSARVSNQPQHF

j_gene: TRBJ1-4
abundance: NA
v_gene: TRBV21-1
CDR3aa: CASSAKRGLEKLFF

j_gene: TRBJ2-5
abundance: NA
v_gene: TRBV3-1/TRBV3-2
CDR3aa: CASSHRGQEETQYF

j_gene: TRBJ1-5
abundance: NA
v_gene: TRBV7-8
CDR3aa: CASSLRQTVLYNQPQHF

j_gene: TRBJ2-5
abundance: NA
v_gene: TRBV4-1
CDR3aa: CASSQELNYQRGDTRETQYF

j_gene: TRBJ1-5
abundance: NA
v_gene: TRBV2
CDR3aa: CASRTTLNQPQHF

j_gene: TRBJ1-1
abundance: NA
v_gene: TRBV18
CDR3aa: CASSPQSVNTEAFF

j_gene: TRBJ1-5
abundance: once
v_gene: TRBV7-2
CDR3aa: CASSIGTVSNQPQHF

j_gene: TRBJ2-2
abundance: once
v_gene: TRBV6-4
CDR3aa: CASSLFNTGELFF

j_gene: TRBJ1-1
abundance: NA
v_gene: TRBV29-1
CDR3aa: CSVETGNTEAFF

j_gene: TRBJ2-5
abundance: NA
v_gene: TRBV7-9
CDR3aa: CASSSYRAQETQYF

j_gene: TRBJ2-2
abundance: NA
v_gene: TRBV5-1
CDR3aa: CASSLALPDGTGELFF

j_gene: TRBJ2-7
abundance: NA
v_gene: TRBV6-2/TRBV6-3
CDR3aa: CASSAGDREWSGSSYEQYF

j_gene: TRBJ1-1
abundance: NA
v_gene: TRBV18
CDR3aa: CASSRSSNTEAFF

j_gene: TRBJ2-1
abundance: NA
v_gene: TRBV5-1
CDR3aa: CASSPISSGGRGEQFF

j_gene: TRBJ1-2
abundance: NA
v_gene: TRBV7-2
CDR3aa: CASSIRINYGYTF

j_gene: TRBJ1-2
abundance: NA
v_gene: TRBV5-4
CDR3aa: CASSSGLENGYTF

j_gene: TRBJ1-1
abundance: NA
v_gene: TRBV13
CDR3aa: CASSDPGGSENTEAFF

j_gene: TRBJ1-5
abundance: few
v_gene: TRBV4-1
CDR3aa: CASSPAPGTNQPQHF